This T cell receptor beta chain originates from a study of tumor and adjacent non-tumor tissue in lung cancer. As for the study in general: Patients comprised over 9 adenocarcinoma, a couple of squamous cell carcinoma and 1 small cell lung cancer.

Three rounds of nested PCR, following a modified ARM-PCR protocol, produced the TCRbeta library. TCRdb redid the calling of the multiplex PCR reads with MiXCR, one entry per CDR3 protein. The sample has 120,000 or so distinct CDR3 sequences; approximately 80% are singletons. General observations from the study: Tumor repertoires had a smaller top 100 clone share than normal lung. Higher tumor TCR diversity was associated with shorter survival.

The CDR3 loop spans 13 amino acids. Germline CDR1 is SGHAT and CDR2 is FQDESV (reference sequence). About this clonotype itself: Antigen unknown. Germline is not matched at one junction end, which may reflect a read error.

RNA was extracted from bulk tissue without any cell sorting. Between August and November 2014, newly diagnosed, chemotherapy-naive lung cancer patients underwent thoracic surgery in China. Sequencing used lung tumor tissue. This TCR was recovered from a man between 65 and 85 years old with non-small cell lung cancer. The rearrangement links TRBV11-1 to TRBJ2-5; D perhaps matches TRBD1 (6 bases). CDR3 region: CDSASGVSETQYF. The CDR3 nucleotides read TGTGACAGTGCGTCAGGGGTTTCGGAGACCCAATACTTC.